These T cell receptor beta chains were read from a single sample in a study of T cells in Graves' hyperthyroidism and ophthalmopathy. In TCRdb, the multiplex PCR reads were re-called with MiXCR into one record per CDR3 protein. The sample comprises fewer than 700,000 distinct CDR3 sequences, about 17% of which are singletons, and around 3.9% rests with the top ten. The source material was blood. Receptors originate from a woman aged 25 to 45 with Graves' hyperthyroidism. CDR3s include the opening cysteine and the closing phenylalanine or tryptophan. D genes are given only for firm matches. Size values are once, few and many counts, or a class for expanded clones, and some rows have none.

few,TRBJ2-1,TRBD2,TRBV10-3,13,TGTGCCACAGGAACGGGACTAGGAGATCGGCAGTTCTTC,CATGTGLGDRQFF
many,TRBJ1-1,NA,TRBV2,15,TGTGCCAGCAGTGACGAGGCAGGGATTCTCACTGAAGCTTTCTTT,CASSDEAGILTEAFF
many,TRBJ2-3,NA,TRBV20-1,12,TGCAGTGCACTCCGGGATAGGGAATCGCAGTATTTT,CSALRDRESQYF
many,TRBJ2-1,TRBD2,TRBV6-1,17,TGTGCCAGCAGTTTATTACTAGCGGGAGAAAGGGGTAATGAGCAGTTCTTC,CASSLLLAGERGNEQFF
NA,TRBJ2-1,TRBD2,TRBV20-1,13,TGCAGTGCCAGCCTAGCGGGAGTAGGTGAGCAGTTCTTC,CSASLAGVGEQFF
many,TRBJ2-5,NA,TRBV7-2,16,TGTGCCAGCAGCTTAAGGTTCCCGAGGTACCAAGAGACCCAGTACTTC,CASSLRFPRYQETQYF
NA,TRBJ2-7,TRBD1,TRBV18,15,TGTGCCAGCTCACCTAGACAGGGTATTACCTACGAGCAGTACTTC,CASSPRQGITYEQYF
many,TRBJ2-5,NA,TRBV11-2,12,TGTGCCAGCGGCCGGGATTGGGGGACCCAGTACTTC,CASGRDWGTQYF
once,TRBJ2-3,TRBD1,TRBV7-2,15,TGTGCCAGCAGCTTACTGCTAGGGGGCAGAGATCCGCAGTATTTT,CASSLLLGGRDPQYF
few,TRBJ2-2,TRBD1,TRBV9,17,TGTGCCAGCAGCGCGCCGACGGGGACAGCGAACACCGGGGAGCTGTTTTTT,CASSAPTGTANTGELFF
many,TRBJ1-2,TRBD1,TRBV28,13,TGTGCCAGCAGACGGGACAGAACGTATGGCTACACCTTC,CASRRDRTYGYTF
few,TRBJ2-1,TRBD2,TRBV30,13,TGTGCATTAGCGGGAAGTCATACATATGAGCAGTTCTTC,CALAGSHTYEQFF
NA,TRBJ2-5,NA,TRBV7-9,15,TGTGCCAGCAGCTTAATGGCAGGGGCGGTAGAGACCCAGTACTTC,CASSLMAGAVETQYF
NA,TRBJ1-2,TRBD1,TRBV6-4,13,TGTGCCAGCAGTGAGGGCAGGGGGAGCGGCTACACCTTC,CASSEGRGSGYTF
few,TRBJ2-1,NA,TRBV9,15,TGTGCCAGCAGCGTAGGACGGGGCTCCTACAATGAGCAGTTCTTC,CASSVGRGSYNEQFF
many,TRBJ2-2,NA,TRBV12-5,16,TGTGCTAGTGGCCACACGGTGGACCGCGTTAACGGGGAGCTGTTTTTT,CASGHTVDRVNGELFF
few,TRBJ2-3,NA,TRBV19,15,TGTGCCAGTAGAAGACGGAACAGCTTCACAGATACGCAGTATTTT,CASRRRNSFTDTQYF
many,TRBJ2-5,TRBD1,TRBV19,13,TGTGCCAGTAGTATGGACAGGGAAGAGACCCAGTACTTC,CASSMDREETQYF
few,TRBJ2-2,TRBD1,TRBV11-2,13,TGTGCCAGCAGCCCCGATCCTCGGGACAGCTTCTTTTTT,CASSPDPRDSFFF
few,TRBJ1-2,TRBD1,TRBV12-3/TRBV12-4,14,TGTGCCAGCAGTAAGACAGGGAGAGCTTATGGCTACACCTTC,CASSKTGRAYGYTF
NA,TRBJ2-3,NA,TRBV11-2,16,TGTGCCAGCAGCCCTCTTCTGCTAGCGAGCACAGATACGCAGTATTTT,CASSPLLLASTDTQYF
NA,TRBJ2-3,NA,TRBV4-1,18,TGCGCCAGCAGCCAAGATTGGGGGGCTTCCGGGTACACAGATACGCAGTATTTT,CASSQDWGASGYTDTQYF
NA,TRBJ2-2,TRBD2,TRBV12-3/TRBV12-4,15,TGTGCCAGCACCGGGACTAGCGGGTACACCGGGGAGCTGTTTTTT,CASTGTSGYTGELFF